The following is a T cell receptor beta chain sequence with its context. Every TCR cDNA molecule carried a tag that served as a unique molecular identifier. MiXCR, run by TCRdb on the 5' RACE reads, gives a single entry per CDR3 protein. This table holds 3,200 or so distinct CDR3 sequences, about 20% found once. Noted time point: blood at routine non-recurrence follow-up after resection. Tumor, nontumor lung or frozen PBMC supplied whole RNA, sequenced without sorting. These data are taken from a study of spatial heterogeneity in lung cancer. Study-wide background: Available follow-up PBMC samples, collected a median of about two years post-resection, were sequenced.

The V gene lost 3 bases and the J gene lost 3 bases, with 14 bases spanning the gap. This CDR3 contains 16 residues. The germline gives CDR1 SGHTA, CDR2 FQGNSA. The sequence was collected from a male donor with early-stage non-small cell lung cancer. The chain recombines TRBV7-2 with TRBJ2-2, with a tentative D call TRBD1 (6 bases). The specimen was PBMCs, collected at follow-up. The CDR3 nucleotides read TGTGCCAGCAGCTTTTACAGGGTTCCGGACACCGGGGAGCTGTTTTTT. Translation gives CASSFYRVPDTGELFF.